This is a list of T cell receptor beta chains from one sample in a study of CD8 T cells in ankylosing spondylitis. TCRdb re-called the 5' RACE reads with MiXCR, one entry per CDR3 protein. The table lists 180,000 or so distinct CDR3 sequences, 11% of them singletons, with about 29% in the top ten. The sample comprised blood, either unsorted or a sorted T cell fraction (not recorded which). These receptors came from a male donor with ankylosing spondylitis or in good health (not recorded which). CDR3s include the opening cysteine and the closing phenylalanine or tryptophan.

V gene,CDR3 protein
TRBV20-1,CSARPTENTEAFF
TRBV5-1,CASSLARGAPFF
TRBV4-1,CASSQGGNTGLGPNTEAFF
TRBV10-1,CASSKVQGATDTQYF
TRBV7-9,CASSFTGRTGELFF
TRBV12-3/TRBV12-4,CASRPDLGGQPQHF
TRBV20-1,CSARGRGRSNQPQHF
TRBV5-1,CASSVDGQGSYEQYF
TRBV27,CASQVDNEQFF
TRBV20-1,CSAREAGTNEKLFF
TRBV5-5,CASSLGPTGTGNTIYF
TRBV3-1,CASSHNVQGNTEAFF
TRBV2,CATRGRPDTQYF
TRBV7-6,CASSAFVGAGAHNEQFF
TRBV5-6,CASSLQGLKPNEQFF
TRBV12-3/TRBV12-4,CASSLAGGSLGRNEQFF
TRBV29-1,CSVDPGTGNIQYF
TRBV6-1,CASRIQRAWGSGANVLTF
TRBV12-3/TRBV12-4,CASRSGGGDTQYF
TRBV30,CAWSSPNTEAFF
TRBV20-1,CSARVGQGDIGKTQYF
TRBV7-2,CASSAGLAGVGEQFF
TRBV6-1,CASSEFSNQPQHF
TRBV12-3/TRBV12-4,CASSLGQGFGYTF
TRBV12-3/TRBV12-4,CASSFQGSNTGELFF
TRBV7-2,CASSLRATSDTQYF
TRBV2,CASSEVKAELYGYTF